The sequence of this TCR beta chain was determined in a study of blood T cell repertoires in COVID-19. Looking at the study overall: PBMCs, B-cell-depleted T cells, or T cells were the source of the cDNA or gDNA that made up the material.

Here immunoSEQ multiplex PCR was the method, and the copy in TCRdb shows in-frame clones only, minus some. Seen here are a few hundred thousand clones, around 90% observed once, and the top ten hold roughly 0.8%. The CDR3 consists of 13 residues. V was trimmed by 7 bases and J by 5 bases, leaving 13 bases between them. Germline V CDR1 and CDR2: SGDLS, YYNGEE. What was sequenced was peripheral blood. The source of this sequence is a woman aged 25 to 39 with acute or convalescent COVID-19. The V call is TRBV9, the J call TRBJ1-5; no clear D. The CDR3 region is CASAPGPYQPQHF. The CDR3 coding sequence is TGTGCCAGCGCTCCTGGCCCGTATCAGCCCCAGCATTTT.